The 15 T cell receptor beta chains below were found in one sample sequenced in a study of CD8 T cells in ankylosing spondylitis. MiXCR, applied by TCRdb to the 5' RACE reads, yields one record per CDR3 protein. The sample lists about 110,000 distinct CDR3 sequences; 24% were seen once. Sample: synovial fluid, either unsorted or a sorted T cell fraction (not recorded which). The receptors shown here come from a male donor with ankylosing spondylitis.

This chain links TRBV7-8 with TRBJ1-5; 7 positions agree with TRBD1. The CDR3 spans 15 residues. CDR1 and CDR2 from the germline V gene are SGHVS and FQNEAQ. The trim removed 5 bases at V and 4 bases at J, leaving 8 bases unmatched. CDR3 amino acids: CASSLTDRRNQPQHF. For the CDR3, the DNA is TGTGCCAGCAGCCTCACGGACAGGAGGAATCAGCCCCAGCATTTT.

This clonotype was observed many times. The rearrangement uses TRBV29-1 and TRBJ2-7, with a tentative D call TRBD1 (6 bases). V gave up 8 bases and J gave up 4 bases, with 18 bases separating them. This CDR3 is built from 13 residues. Germline V gives CDR1 SQVTM, CDR2 ANQGSEA. CDR3 nucleotide sequence: TGCAGCAAGGGGGAATCGGTCGTATACGAGCAGTACGTC. This gives the protein CSKGESVVYEQYV.

V and J are TRBV20-1 and TRBJ1-2; no clear D gene. CDR1 and CDR2 from the germline V gene are DFQATT and SNEGSKA (reference sequence). The CDR3 is 10 residues long. Trimming took off 5 bases at V and 5 bases at J, with 6 bases between the two ends. CDR3 sequence (DNA): TGCAGTGCTCGGTTATATGGCTACACCTTC. Amino acids: CSARLYGYTF.

The rearrangement uses TRBV11-2 and TRBJ2-1; maybe TRBD2 (6 bases). Trimming removed 2 bases from V and 2 bases from J, with 22 bases in between. CDR1 and CDR2 from the germline V gene are SGHAT and FQNNGV. The CDR3 extends over 19 amino acids. In DNA form, the CDR3 reads TGTGCCAGCAGCTTACCTCTCGGGGAGGTTAGGGAGGCCTACAATGAGCAGTTCTTC. Its protein product is CASSLPLGEVREAYNEQFF.

This chain links TRBV7-2 with TRBJ2-1; 7 positions agree with TRBD2. The CDR3 covers 14 residues. Germline V lookup: CDR1 SGHTA, CDR2 FQGNSA. The V gene end was trimmed by 7 bases and the J gene end by 10 bases; junction bases not matched to a gene: 13. The CDR3 DNA reads as TGTGCCAGCAACAGCATAGCGGGCACTGGGGAGCAGTTCTTC. The encoded protein is CASNSIAGTGEQFF.

This clonotype was detected many times. The chain combines TRBV20-1 with TRBJ2-7, with TRBD2 as a possible D gene (6 bases). Germline V CDR1 and CDR2: DFQATT, SNEGSKA (reference sequence). V was clipped by 2 bases and J by 4 bases, with 9 bases between them. CDR3 length: 12 amino acids. The CDR3 loop is CSARTGEYEQYV. The CDR3 bases are TGCAGTGCTAGAACGGGGGAATACGAGCAGTACGTC.

This clonotype was seen many times. V is TRBV5-1 and J is TRBJ1-1; no clear D gene. Trimming shortened V by 0 bases and J by 0 bases, and 12 bases separated the two germline ends. Germline V gives CDR1 SGHRS, CDR2 YFSETQ. The CDR3 covers 16 residues. Here the CDR3 DNA reads TGCGCCAGCAGCTTGGAAGGGCCTGGGATGAACACTGAAGCTTTCTTT. It specifies CASSLEGPGMNTEAFF.

This clonotype was observed many times. This chain connects TRBV27 to TRBJ2-1, with 8 bases aligning to TRBD2. The CDR3 loop spans 14 amino acids. The J segment lost 4 bases and the V segment lost 2 bases, leaving 1 base of the junction unmatched. Germline-derived CDR1 and CDR2 are MNHEY and SMNVEV (reference sequence). CDR3 protein: CASSLLAGYNEQFF. The DNA for the CDR3 is TGTGCCAGCAGTTTACTAGCGGGTTACAATGAGCAGTTCTTC.

This sequence joins TRBV29-1 and TRBJ1-5, with 7 bases lining up with TRBD1. The trim removed 4 bases at V and 3 bases at J, leaving 9 bases unmatched. The CDR3 runs 15 residues. Looked up from germline, CDR1 is SQVTM and CDR2 is ANQGSEA. This CDR3 reads CSVARTGDSNQPQHF. Written as DNA, the CDR3 is TGCAGCGTTGCAAGAACAGGGGACTCCAATCAGCCCCAGCATTTT. Using reference TRBV29-1 and TRBJ1-5 for the parts outside the CDR3, the full variable domain is SAVISQKPSRDICQRGTSLTIQCQVDSQVTMMFWYRQQPGQSLTLIATANQGSEATYESGFVIDKFPISRPNLTFSTLTVSNMSPEDSSIYLCSVARTGDSNQPQHFGDGTRLSIL.

This clonotype was picked up many times. The chain has TRBV11-1 and TRBJ2-2; 10 nucleotides line up with TRBD2. Trimming took 1 base from V and 1 from J; bases not matched to a gene: 9. Looked up from germline, CDR1 is SGHAT and CDR2 is FQDESV (reference sequence). The CDR3 extends over 19 amino acids. The CDR3 sequence: CASSLVPSGRKGNTGELFF. CDR3 sequence (DNA): TGTGCCAGCAGCTTAGTGCCTAGCGGGAGAAAAGGGAACACCGGGGAGCTGTTTTTT.

V gene TRBV3-1 combines with J gene TRBJ1-1; D gene uncertain. V gave up 2 bases and J gave up 3 bases, with 4 bases separating them. This CDR3 is built from 12 residues. Per the germline V gene, CDR1 is LGHDT and CDR2 is YNNKEL (reference sequence). CDR3 DNA: TGTGCCAGCAGCCAAACAGACACTGAAGCTTTCTTT. Translated: CASSQTDTEAFF.

The chain uses TRBV7-8 and TRBJ2-6, with D possibly being TRBD2 (6 bases). The V gene's germline CDR1 is SGHVS and CDR2 FQNEAQ. The CDR3 sequence is 16 residues long. V lost 2 bases and J lost 2, with 10 bases in between. The CDR3 DNA reads as TGTGCCAGCAGCTTAATCGCTAGCGCTGGGGCCAACGTCCTGACTTTC. This sequence encodes CASSLIASAGANVLTF.

V gene TRBV5-5 combines with J gene TRBJ2-3; the match to TRBD2 covers 14 bases. The CDR3 is 18 residues long. Germline CDR1 SGHKS, CDR2 YYEKEE (reference sequence). V was pared by 3 bases and J by 1 base, with 7 bases of the junction left unmatched. DNA for the CDR3: TGTGCCAGCAGCTCCGGGACTAGCGGGAGAACAGGCACAGATACGCAGTATTTT. Translating gives CASSSGTSGRTGTDTQYF.

This clonotype occurred many times. CDR3 nucleotides: TGTGCCAGCAATAGGGACAACTATGGCTACACCTTC. Translated, it gives CASNRDNYGYTF. V usage is TRBV2 and J usage is TRBJ1-2, with D tentatively TRBD1 (5 bases). V was clipped by 7 bases and J by 2 bases, with 8 bases between them. CDR1 and CDR2 (germline): SNHLY, FYNNEI. This CDR3 contains 12 residues.

This clonotype was recorded at least ten times. The V gene is TRBV7-8, the J gene TRBJ1-2; a possible D gene is TRBD1 (5 bases). Trimming cost V 3 bases and J 4 bases, with 9 bases left between them. The CDR3 extends over 13 amino acids. Germline loops: CDR1 SGHVS, CDR2 FQNEAQ. The CDR3 DNA reads TGTGCCAGCAGCTTGCGGGGCGTCTATGGCTACACCTTC. Residues: CASSLRGVYGYTF.